This TCR beta chain was retrieved from a study of blood T cell repertoires in COVID-19. The wider study: COVID-19 samples from acute and convalescent phases originated in the United States, Italy and Spain.

A few counts support this clone. Recruits, aged 18 to 89 years, lived in 24 US areas. Recovery meant two consecutive negative NP/OP PCR tests, professional clearance, or resolved symptoms. Germline CDR1 is LGHDT and CDR2 is YNNKEL (reference sequence). V shed 2 bases and J shed 3 bases, with 21 bases lying between them. This CDR3 has 18 residues. Original methodology: Nucleated cell counts were estimated from reference gene primer amplification. Assay used: immunoSEQ multiplex PCR; TCRdb lists only in-frame clones, some missing. V and J calls and clone size are copied from that table; D and trimming were computed from the DNA. The repertoire includes about 300,000 clones, around 86% of them detected once, and 4% to 5% sits in the top ten.

The sequenced sample was PBMCs or T cells enriched from blood (not recorded which). The chain carries TRBV3-1 (or the pseudogene TRBV3-2) and TRBJ2-3, with a tentative D call TRBD2 (7 bases). This TCR was sampled from a young man who had recovered from COVID-19. CDR3 sequence (DNA): TGTGCCAGCAGCCAAAGGGGGAGGGGCGGTGTGAAGACAGATACGCAGTATTTT. It encodes CASSQRGRGGVKTDTQYF.